These T cell receptor beta chains were read from a single sample in a study of cytomegalovirus exposure and HLA in healthy donors. Data came from immunoSEQ multiplex PCR; TCRdb stores just in-frame clones and leaves some out. The data contain roughly 100,000 clones, 60% to 85% of them singletons. The sample was PBMCs. These receptors came from a man aged 50 to 60 in good health and CMV-seropositive. CDR3s include the opening cysteine and the closing phenylalanine or tryptophan. Fields, in order: V gene, J gene, CDR3 length, clone size, D gene, CDR3 DNA, CDR3 protein. The D gene is left open where the match is weak. Clone size, where shown, is once, few, many, or a class for clones that have expanded.

>TRBV10-3|TRBJ2-1|14|.|.
TGTGCCATCAGTGAGGGTCTAGCTAACAATGAGCAGTTCTTC
CAISEGLANNEQFF
>TRBV4-2|TRBJ2-1|12|.|.
TGTGCCAGCAGCCAAGTAGACAATGAGCAGTTCTTC
CASSQVDNEQFF
>TRBV7-6|TRBJ1-5|15|medium-sized|.
TGTGCCAGCAGCCCTTTGACAGGTAGCAATCAGCCCCAGCATTTT
CASSPLTGSNQPQHF
>TRBV30|TRBJ2-7|17|.|TRBD2
TGTGCCTGGAGCCTAGCGGGGGATCCGCTAATCTCCTACGAGCAGTACTTC
CAWSLAGDPLISYEQYF
>TRBV7-9|TRBJ2-7|12|.|.
TGTGCCAGCAGCCGCAGGGGGGACGAGCAGTACTTC
CASSRRGDEQYF
>TRBV27|TRBJ2-7|16|once|TRBD2
TGTGCCAGCAGTTTATCCCTGCTAGCGGGTAACTACGAGCAGTACTTC
CASSLSLLAGNYEQYF
>TRBV5-5|TRBJ2-2|15|.|TRBD1
TGTGCCAGCAGCTTAACTACAGGGGTTACCGGGGAGCTGTTTTTT
CASSLTTGVTGELFF
>TRBV5-1|TRBJ1-1|13|.|.
TGCGCCAGCAGTGATGCGTGGACGGGCGGGGCTTTCTTT
CASSDAWTGGAFF
>TRBV5-4|TRBJ1-6|16|.|TRBD1
TGTGCCAGCAGCTTGGGCGGGACAGGTATTAATTCACCCCTCCACTTT
CASSLGGTGINSPLHF
>TRBV27|TRBJ2-5|20|.|TRBD1
TGTGCCAGCAGTGCCAGGACAGGGGGGACTTCGATATCCCTCCAAGAGACCCAGTACTTC
CASSARTGGTSISLQETQYF
>TRBV27|TRBJ2-3|16|.|TRBD2
TGTGCCAGCGGAAAGACTAGCGGGAGACCCACAGATACGCAGTATTTT
CASGKTSGRPTDTQYF
>TRBV2|TRBJ2-5|11|.|.
TGTGCCAGCAACCCCGACGGGTCCCAGTACTTC
CASNPDGSQYF
>TRBV5-6|TRBJ2-7|15|.|TRBD2
TGTGCCAGCAGCTTATTTAGTAGCGGGGGCCAGAGGCAGTACTTC
CASSLFSSGGQRQYF
>TRBV5-1|TRBJ2-3|15|.|TRBD2
TGCGCCAGCAGCTTTGGGACTACAGGTGGAGATACGCAGTATTTT
CASSFGTTGGDTQYF
>TRBV19|TRBJ2-4|17|.|.
TGTGCCAGTAGTATATACCTCGCGCCCCAAATCGCAAACATTCAGTACTTC
CASSIYLAPQIANIQYF
>TRBV10-1|TRBJ2-3|15|.|.
TGCGCCAGCAGCGCCGGGTTTTCTAGCACAGATACGCAGTATTTT
CASSAGFSSTDTQYF
>TRBV18|TRBJ2-2|17|.|.
TGTGCCAGCTCACCACGGCCTCCACCGGGTCACACCGGGGAGCTGTTTTTT
CASSPRPPPGHTGELFF
>TRBV5-4|TRBJ2-1|15|.|TRBD2
TGTGCCAGCACCGATAGCGGGAGCCTATACAATGAGCAGTTCTTC
CASTDSGSLYNEQFF
>TRBV21-1|TRBJ2-7|13|once|.
TGTGCCAGCAGCCTCGACAGGGCTTACGAGCAGTACTTC
CASSLDRAYEQYF
>TRBV4-2|TRBJ2-2|16|.|.
TGTGCCAGCAGCCAAGGTCGGGGGGCGTACACCGGGGAGCTGTTTTTT
CASSQGRGAYTGELFF
>TRBV11-1|TRBJ2-3|12|.|.
TGTGCCAGCAGCTTGGCCGCAGATACGCAGTATTTT
CASSLAADTQYF
>TRBV5-4|TRBJ2-3|16|.|.
TGTGCCAGCAGCTTGGACCAGGGGCTGCGCACAGATACGCAGTATTTT
CASSLDQGLRTDTQYF
>TRBV5-1|TRBJ2-7|15|.|TRBD2
TGCGCCAGCAGCCCGCGTAGCGGGAGCTCCTACGAGCAGTACTTC
CASSPRSGSSYEQYF
>TRBV11-2|TRBJ2-7|15|few|.
TGTGCCAGCAGCTTAAGGTTCGGGCAGGGCTACGAGCAGTACTTC
CASSLRFGQGYEQYF
>TRBV5-4|TRBJ1-1|15|.|TRBD1
TGTGCCAGCAGCTGGGGACAGGGAGGAAACACTGAAGCTTTCTTT
CASSWGQGGNTEAFF
>TRBV29-1|TRBJ2-2|14|.|.
TGCAGCGTTGAACGAAGCCCTGCCACCGGGGAGCTGTTTTTT
CSVERSPATGELFF
>TRBV7-8|TRBJ2-7|15|.|TRBD1
TGTGCCAGCAGTCCGGTGGGGTTGACAGGGGACGAGCAGTACTTC
CASSPVGLTGDEQYF
>TRBV7-9|TRBJ2-1|16|.|.
TGTGCCAGCAGCTTAGTGGGCGGGAAAGGGGACAATGAGCAGTTCTTC
CASSLVGGKGDNEQFF
>TRBV5-1|TRBJ2-7|14|.|.
TGCGCCAGCTCCCGGGACTCCGAGCACTACGAGCAGTACTTC
CASSRDSEHYEQYF
>TRBV27|TRBJ1-1|15|few|.
TGTGCCAGCGCAAACTTCAGGGTGGCTCGTACTGAAGCTTTCTTT
CASANFRVARTEAFF
>TRBV5-1|TRBJ2-2|17|.|.
TGCGCCAGCAGCCCAACGAAGACTAGTAGGGACACCGGGGAGCTGTTTTTT
CASSPTKTSRDTGELFF
>TRBV7-2|TRBJ2-7|15|once|TRBD2
TGTGCCAGCAGCTTATCCTGGGCGGGGGGCTACGAGCAGTACTTC
CASSLSWAGGYEQYF
>TRBV19|TRBJ2-5|14|few|TRBD1
TGTGCCAGTAGTTTTCGGACAGGACGTGAGACCCAGTACTTC
CASSFRTGRETQYF
>TRBV28|TRBJ2-3|15|.|TRBD2
TGTGCCAGCAACCCCGGGAGGGGGAAGACAGATACGCAGTATTTT
CASNPGRGKTDTQYF
>TRBV11-2|TRBJ1-1|15|once|.
TGTGCCAGCAGCTTAGGAAGGCCGGGGAACACTGAAGCTTTCTTT
CASSLGRPGNTEAFF
>TRBV28|TRBJ2-7|15|few|TRBD2
TGTGCCAGCAGTTTAGGGGGACTAGCGGTGAACGAGCAGTACTTC
CASSLGGLAVNEQYF
>TRBV27|TRBJ2-7|12|.|.
TGTGCCAGCAGTTTGTATCAGGAAGAGCAGTACTTC
CASSLYQEEQYF
>TRBV27|TRBJ1-2|13|.|.
TGTGCCAGCAGTAAATTGGGGGGGTATGGCTACACCTTC
CASSKLGGYGYTF
>TRBV15|TRBJ2-7|15|.|TRBD2
TGTGCCACCAGCAGAGTAATAGCGGGAGCCGGCGAGCAGTACTTC
CATSRVIAGAGEQYF
>TRBV19|TRBJ2-1|16|few|TRBD2
TGTGCCAGTAGTGCCCTCAAGCGGGAGCTTCTTAATGAGCAGTTCTTC
CASSALKRELLNEQFF
>TRBV7-9|TRBJ2-2|16|.|TRBD1
TGTGCCAGCAGCCCTCCCAAGGGGGCAGGAACCGGGGAGCTGTTTTTT
CASSPPKGAGTGELFF
>TRBV14|TRBJ2-2|19|.|TRBD2
TGTGCCAGCAGCCACATGACCGGTCTAGCGGGGCCGAACACCGGGGAGCTGTTTTTT
CASSHMTGLAGPNTGELFF
>TRBV28|TRBJ1-3|15|.|.
TGTGCCAGCAGTTTATCGGAGGACTCTGGAAACACCATATATTTT
CASSLSEDSGNTIYF
>TRBV18|TRBJ2-7|13|.|.
TGTGCCAGCTCACCCCACTCGGGTGGCGAGCAGTACTTC
CASSPHSGGEQYF
>TRBV27|TRBJ1-1|17|few|TRBD1
TGTGCCAGCAGTCACGGGACAGGGAGAGGAATGAACACTGAAGCTTTCTTT
CASSHGTGRGMNTEAFF
>TRBV6-6|TRBJ2-5|12|.|.
TGTGCCAGCGGGGCGGTGAAAGAGACCCAGTACTTC
CASGAVKETQYF